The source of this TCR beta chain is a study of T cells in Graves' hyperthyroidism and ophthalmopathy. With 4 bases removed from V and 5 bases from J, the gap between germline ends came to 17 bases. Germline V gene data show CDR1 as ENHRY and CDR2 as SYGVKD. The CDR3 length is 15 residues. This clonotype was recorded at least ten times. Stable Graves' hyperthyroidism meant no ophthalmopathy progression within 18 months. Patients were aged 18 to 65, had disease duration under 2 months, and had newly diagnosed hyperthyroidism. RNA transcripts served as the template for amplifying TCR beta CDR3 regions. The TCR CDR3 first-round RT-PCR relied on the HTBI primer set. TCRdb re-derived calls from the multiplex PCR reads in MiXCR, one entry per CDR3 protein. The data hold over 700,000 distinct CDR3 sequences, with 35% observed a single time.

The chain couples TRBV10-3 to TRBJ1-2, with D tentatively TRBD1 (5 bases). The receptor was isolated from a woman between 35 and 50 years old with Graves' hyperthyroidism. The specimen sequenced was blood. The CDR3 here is CAISADQGRQYGYTF. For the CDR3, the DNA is TGTGCCATCAGTGCGGACCAGGGCCGACAGTATGGCTACACCTTC.